The sequence of this T cell receptor beta chain was determined in a study of blood T cell repertoires in COVID-19. In the study overall: Sites in the United States, Italy and Spain provided acute and convalescent COVID-19 samples.

Germline V lookup: CDR1 MNHNS, CDR2 SASEGT. J lost 5 bases, V lost 2 bases, and 2 bases had no gene match. The CDR3 loop spans 13 amino acids. Authors' data handling: Reference gene primer amplification gave estimated nucleated cell counts. Profiled with immunoSEQ multiplex PCR; TCRdb holds only in-frame clones, not every one. The V and J calls and clone size are taken from that table; D and trimming were inferred from the DNA. The table records fewer than 60,000 clones, roughly 83% of them present only once. The sequence was obtained from a woman of 80 years or more with acute or convalescent COVID-19. The chain uses TRBV6-1 and TRBJ1-1, with TRBD1 matching 7 bases. Sequencing used peripheral blood. The CDR3 nucleotides are TGTGCCAGCAGTGAAACGGGACAGACTGAAGCTTTCTTT. This codes for CASSETGQTEAFF.